The sequence of this TCR beta chain was determined in a study of shared clonotypes between healthy human individuals. Several immunoSEQ plates received, in even portions, the genomic DNA of each subset. Produced via immunoSEQ multiplex PCR; TCRdb's table is partial and in-frame only. The sample includes 780,000 or so clones, 55% to 75% of them seen just once. J gave up 3 bases and V 3 bases, and 11 bases lay outside the gene matches. CDR1 and CDR2 from the germline V gene are LGHNA and YNFKEQ. The CDR3 has 17 residues. The rearrangement uses TRBV4-2 and TRBJ1-5; TRBD1 matches at 7 bases. The sequenced sample was memory CD4+ T cells sorted from blood. This sample's subset: CD45RA-negative fraction. The receptor's source is a woman in her thirties in good health. DNA for the CDR3: TGTGCCAGCAGCCAGCCCCTGACAGGGTTTACCAATCAGCCCCAGCATTTT. Translating it yields CASSQPLTGFTNQPQHF.